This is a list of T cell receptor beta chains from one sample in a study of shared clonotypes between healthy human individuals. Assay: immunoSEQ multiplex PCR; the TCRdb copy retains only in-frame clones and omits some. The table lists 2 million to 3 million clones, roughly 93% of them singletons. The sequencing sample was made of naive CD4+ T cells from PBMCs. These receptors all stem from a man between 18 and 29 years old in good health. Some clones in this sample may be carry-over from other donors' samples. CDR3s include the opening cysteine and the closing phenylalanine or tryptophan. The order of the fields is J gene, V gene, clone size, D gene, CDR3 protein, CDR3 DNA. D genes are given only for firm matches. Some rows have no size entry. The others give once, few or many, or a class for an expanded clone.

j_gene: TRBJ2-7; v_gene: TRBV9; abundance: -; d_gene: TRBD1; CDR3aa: CASSALLGDRHSYEQYF; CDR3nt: TGTGCCAGCAGCGCCCTCCTGGGGGACAGACACTCCTACGAGCAGTACTTC
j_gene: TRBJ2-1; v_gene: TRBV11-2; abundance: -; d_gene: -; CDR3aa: CASSSQGSYNEQFF; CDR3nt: TGTGCCAGCAGCTCACAGGGTTCCTACAATGAGCAGTTCTTC
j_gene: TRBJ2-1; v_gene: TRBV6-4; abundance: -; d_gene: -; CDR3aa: CASSNYYNEQFF; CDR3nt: TGTGCCAGCAGTAACTACTACAATGAGCAGTTCTTC
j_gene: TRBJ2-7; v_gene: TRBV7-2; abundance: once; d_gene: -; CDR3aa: CASSLQLVAAEQYF; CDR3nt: TGTGCCAGCAGCTTACAGCTGGTGGCGGCCGAGCAGTACTTC
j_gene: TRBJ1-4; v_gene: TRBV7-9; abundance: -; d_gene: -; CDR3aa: CASSLRSQDEKLFF; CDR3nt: TGTGCCAGCAGCTTAAGATCGCAGGATGAAAAACTGTTTTTT
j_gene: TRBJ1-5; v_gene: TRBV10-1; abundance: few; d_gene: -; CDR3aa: CASARGFNQPQHF; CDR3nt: TGCGCCAGCGCCAGGGGATTCAATCAGCCCCAGCATTTT
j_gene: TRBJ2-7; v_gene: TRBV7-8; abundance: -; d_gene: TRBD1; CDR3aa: CASSRRTGGEQYF; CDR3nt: TGTGCCAGCAGCCGACGGACAGGGGGCGAGCAGTACTTC
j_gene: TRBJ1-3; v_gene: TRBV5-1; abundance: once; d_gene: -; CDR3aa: CASSTTGDTIYF; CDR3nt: TGCGCCAGCAGCACAACCGGGGACACCATATATTTT
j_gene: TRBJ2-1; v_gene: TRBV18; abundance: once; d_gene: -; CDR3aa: CASSLAGFVYNEQFF; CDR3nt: TGTGCCAGCTCACTCGCCGGATTCGTTTACAATGAGCAGTTCTTC
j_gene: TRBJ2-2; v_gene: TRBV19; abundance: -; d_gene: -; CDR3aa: CATPARDNQNTGELFF; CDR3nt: TGTGCCACCCCTGCCCGGGATAACCAGAACACCGGGGAGCTGTTTTTT
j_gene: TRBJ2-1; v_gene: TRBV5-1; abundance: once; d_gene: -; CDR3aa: CASSGSPGAYNEQFF; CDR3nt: TGCGCCAGCAGCGGATCTCCGGGGGCCTACAATGAGCAGTTCTTC
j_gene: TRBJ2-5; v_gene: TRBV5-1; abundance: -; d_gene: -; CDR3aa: CASSLESPETQYF; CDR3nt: TGCGCCAGCAGCTTGGAAAGTCCGGAGACCCAGTACTTC
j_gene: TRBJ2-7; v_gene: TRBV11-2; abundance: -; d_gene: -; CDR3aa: CASSAGPSYEQYF; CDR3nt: TGTGCCAGCAGCGCAGGGCCTTCCTACGAGCAGTACTTC
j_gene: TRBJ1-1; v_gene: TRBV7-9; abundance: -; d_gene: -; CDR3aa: CASSSGQWAFF; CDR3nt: TGTGCCAGCAGCTCGGGCCAGTGGGCTTTCTTT
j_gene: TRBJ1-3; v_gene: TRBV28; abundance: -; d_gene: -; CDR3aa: CASSTRTATLEETGNTIYF; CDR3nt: TGTGCCAGCAGTACCCGGACAGCTACCCTTGAAGAAACTGGAAACACCATATATTTT
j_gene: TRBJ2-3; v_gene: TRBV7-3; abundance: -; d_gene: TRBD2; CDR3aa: CASSAPGGTQYF; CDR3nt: TGTGCCAGCAGCGCACCGGGGGGGACGCAGTATTTT
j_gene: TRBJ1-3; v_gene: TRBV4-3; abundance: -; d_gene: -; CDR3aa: CASSQGPGNTIYF; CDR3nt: TGCGCCAGCAGCCAAGGGCCCGGAAACACCATATATTTT
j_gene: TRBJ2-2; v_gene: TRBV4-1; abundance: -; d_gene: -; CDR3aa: CASSQVTTGELFF; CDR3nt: TGCGCCAGCAGCCAAGTCACTACCGGGGAGCTGTTTTTT
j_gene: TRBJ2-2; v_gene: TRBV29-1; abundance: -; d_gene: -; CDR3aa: CSVDLPTGELFF; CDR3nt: TGCAGCGTTGATTTGCCAACCGGGGAGCTGTTTTTT
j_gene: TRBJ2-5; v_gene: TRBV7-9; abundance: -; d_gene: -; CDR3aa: CASSRGGGSQYF; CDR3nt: TGTGCCAGCAGCAGGGGCGGAGGGTCCCAGTACTTC
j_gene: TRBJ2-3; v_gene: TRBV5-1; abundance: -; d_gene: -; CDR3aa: CASVSGLLITDTQYF; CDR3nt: TGCGCCAGCGTATCGGGACTCTTGATAACAGATACGCAGTATTTT
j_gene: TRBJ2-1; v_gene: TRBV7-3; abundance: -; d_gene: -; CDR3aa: CASKRMTGSSYNEQFF; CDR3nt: TGTGCCAGCAAGAGAATGACGGGCTCCTCCTACAATGAGCAGTTCTTC
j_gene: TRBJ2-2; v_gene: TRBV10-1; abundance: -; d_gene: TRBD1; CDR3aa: CASTDRVYGELFF; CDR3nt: TGCGCCAGTACAGACAGGGTATACGGGGAGCTGTTTTTT
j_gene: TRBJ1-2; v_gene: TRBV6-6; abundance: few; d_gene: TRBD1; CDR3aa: CASSYGTGSYGYTF; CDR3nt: TGTGCCAGCAGTTACGGGACAGGGTCCTATGGCTACACCTTC
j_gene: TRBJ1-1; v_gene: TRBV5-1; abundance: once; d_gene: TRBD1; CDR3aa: CASSWGDRGDSEAFF; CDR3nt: TGCGCCAGCAGCTGGGGGGACAGGGGTGATTCCGAAGCTTTCTTT
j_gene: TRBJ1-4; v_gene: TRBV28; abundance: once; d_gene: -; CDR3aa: CASSNDWNREKLFF; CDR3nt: TGTGCCAGCAGCAACGACTGGAACAGGGAAAAACTGTTTTTT
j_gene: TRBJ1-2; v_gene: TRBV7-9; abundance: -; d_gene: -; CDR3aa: CASSPTPPRDGYGYTF; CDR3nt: TGTGCCAGCAGCCCAACCCCACCCCGAGATGGGTATGGCTACACCTTC
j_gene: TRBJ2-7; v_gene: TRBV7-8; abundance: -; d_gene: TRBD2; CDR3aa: CASNEVGLGDYEQYF; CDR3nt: TGTGCCAGCAATGAGGTTGGACTAGGAGACTACGAGCAGTACTTC
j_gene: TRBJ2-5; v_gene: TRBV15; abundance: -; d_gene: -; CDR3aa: CATSRAGLLETQYF; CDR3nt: TGTGCCACCAGCAGAGCCGGCCTCCTCGAGACCCAGTACTTC
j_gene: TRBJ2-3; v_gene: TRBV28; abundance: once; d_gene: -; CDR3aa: CASSLAGALSTDTQYF; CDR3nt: TGTGCCAGCAGTTTGGCGGGGGCGCTTTCCACAGATACGCAGTATTTT
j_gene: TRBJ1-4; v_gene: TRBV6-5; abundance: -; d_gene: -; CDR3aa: CASSSTREKLFF; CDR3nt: TGTGCCAGCAGTTCTACTCGGGAAAAACTGTTTTTT
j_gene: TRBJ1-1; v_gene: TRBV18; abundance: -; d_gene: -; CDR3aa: CASSREMNTEAFF; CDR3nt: TGTGCCAGCTCACGGGAGATGAACACTGAAGCTTTCTTT
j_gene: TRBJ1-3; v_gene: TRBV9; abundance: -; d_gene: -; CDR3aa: CASSVGGRSAGNTIYF; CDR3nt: TGTGCCAGCAGCGTAGGGGGTCGGAGCGCTGGAAACACCATATATTTT
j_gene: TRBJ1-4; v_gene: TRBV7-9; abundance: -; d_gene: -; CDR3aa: CASSLGLTNEKLFF; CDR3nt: TGTGCCAGCAGCTTAGGACTGACTAATGAAAAACTGTTTTTT
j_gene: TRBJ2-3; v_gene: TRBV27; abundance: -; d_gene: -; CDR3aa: CASAERVSTDTQYF; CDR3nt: TGTGCCAGCGCAGAGCGGGTATCCACAGATACGCAGTATTTT
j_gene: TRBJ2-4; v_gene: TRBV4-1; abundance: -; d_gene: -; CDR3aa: CASSHQQLAKNIQYF; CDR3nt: TGCGCCAGCAGCCATCAACAGCTAGCCAAAAACATTCAGTACTTC
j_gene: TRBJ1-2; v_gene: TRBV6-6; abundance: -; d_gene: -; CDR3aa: CASSYSKGGRNGYTF; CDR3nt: TGTGCCAGCAGTTACTCGAAGGGGGGGCGCAATGGCTACACCTTC
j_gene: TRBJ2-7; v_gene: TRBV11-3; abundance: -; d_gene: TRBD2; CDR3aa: CASSLGVTGLGEQYF; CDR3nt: TGTGCCAGCAGCTTAGGGGTGACGGGACTAGGGGAGCAGTACTTC
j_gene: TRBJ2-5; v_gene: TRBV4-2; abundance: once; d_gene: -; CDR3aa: CASTRTRGGEKYF; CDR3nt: TGTGCCAGCACCCGGACCAGAGGGGGAGAAAAGTACTTC
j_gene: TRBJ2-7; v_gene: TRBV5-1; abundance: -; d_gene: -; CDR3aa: CASSLWGTSGTEQYF; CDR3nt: TGCGCCAGCAGCTTGTGGGGGACATCCGGGACCGAGCAGTACTTC
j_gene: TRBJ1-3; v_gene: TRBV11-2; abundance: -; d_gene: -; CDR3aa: CASSLSPLVPGNTIYF; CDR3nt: TGTGCCAGCAGCTTAAGCCCCCTTGTGCCAGGAAACACCATATATTTT
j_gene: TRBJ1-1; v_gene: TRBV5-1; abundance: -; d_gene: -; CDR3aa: CASSLAIRGISAGTEAFF; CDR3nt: TGCGCCAGCAGCTTGGCCATACGGGGTATTTCGGCGGGCACTGAAGCTTTCTTT
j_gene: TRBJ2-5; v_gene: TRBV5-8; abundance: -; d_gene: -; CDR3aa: CASSLGFLETQYF; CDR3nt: TGTGCCAGCAGCTTGGGGTTCCTAGAGACCCAGTACTTC